The 17 T cell receptor beta chains below come from one sample, sequenced in a study of response to subunit inactivated influenza vaccine. TCRdb reprocessed the RT-PCR reads with MiXCR, giving one entry per CDR3 protein. The table includes about 780,000 distinct CDR3 sequences, about 18% detected once. Sequenced material: PBMCs from blood, taken 5 days after vaccination. The receptors stem from a man in his fifties or sixties who received an inactivated influenza vaccine.

This clonotype was found a few times. The chain uses TRBV20-1 and TRBJ2-3; the D is unclear. Germline CDR1 and CDR2: DFQATT and SNEGSKA (reference sequence). This CDR3 has 12 residues. V was cut by 3 bases and J by 3 bases, with 7 bases left in between. The DNA for the CDR3 is TGCAGTGCTAGTCCCCCAACAGATACGCAGTATTTT. Translation gives CSASPPTDTQYF.

CDR3 amino acids: CASSQDTSGSKETQYF. CDR3 nucleotides: TGCGCCAGCAGCCAAGATACTAGCGGGAGTAAAGAGACCCAGTACTTC. V is TRBV4-1 and J is TRBJ2-5, with TRBD2 identical over 11 bases. Germline trimming cut 0 bases from V and 3 bases from J; bases unmatched to any gene: 3. CDR3 length: 16 residues. Germline CDR1 reads MGHRA; CDR2 reads YSYEKL.

This sequence joins TRBV12-3 or TRBV12-4 and TRBJ2-7, with D unclear. Deletions cut 1 base from V and 7 bases from J, with 11 bases between. This CDR3 has 13 residues. The CDR3 loop is CASSLVGEREQYF. The CDR3 region has the DNA TGTGCCAGCAGTTTAGTGGGCGAGAGGGAGCAGTACTTC.

Notes on this clonotype: This may arise from a read error, as a much more abundant clone is one base away. J is TRBJ2-1 and V is TRBV7-3; D is unresolved. The CDR3 contains 12 residues. V was cut by 1 base and J by 5 bases, with 3 bases left in between. Looked up from germline, CDR1 is SGHTA and CDR2 is FQGTGA. The CDR3: CASSLSDNEQFF. The CDR3 DNA sequence: TGTGCCAGCAGCTTAAGCGACAATGAGCAGTTCTTC.

This clonotype has a handful of counts. This chain uses TRBV3-1 with TRBJ2-7; 12 bases align to TRBD2. The V gene end was trimmed by 2 bases and the J gene end by 7 bases; junction bases not matched to a gene: 6. Germline V gene lookup returns CDR1 LGHDT and CDR2 YNNKEL (reference sequence). The CDR3 is made up of 15 amino acids. CDR3 amino acids: CASSQSPLAGGEQYF. The DNA for the CDR3 is TGTGCCAGCAGCCAAAGCCCACTAGCGGGGGGTGAGCAGTACTTC.

The rearrangement links TRBV20-1 to TRBJ1-5, with a weak D call TRBD1 (5 bases). CDR1 and CDR2 from the germline V gene are DFQATT and SNEGSKA (reference sequence). This CDR3 region has 13 residues. V lost 2 bases and J 5 bases, leaving 10 bases between the germline ends. CDR3 bases: TGCAGTGCTAGAACCAGGGTCGATCAGCCCCAGCATTTT. Translating gives CSARTRVDQPQHF.

The gene calls are TRBV5-6 and TRBJ2-1; D gene uncertain. Germline lookup yields CDR1 SGHDT and CDR2 YYEEEE. The V end lost 4 bases, the J end lost 4 bases, and 15 bases lay between the germline ends. The CDR3 is made up of 15 amino acids. The CDR3 coding sequence is TGTGCCAGCAGCCCTGAACCAGTTAAATACAATGAGCAGTTCTTC. Amino acid sequence: CASSPEPVKYNEQFF.

The rearrangement links TRBV9 to TRBJ2-7; no reliable D call. Per the germline V gene, CDR1 is SGDLS and CDR2 is YYNGEE. The V gene lost 0 bases and the J gene lost 0 bases, with 7 bases spanning the gap. This CDR3 comprises 14 residues. The CDR3 bases are TGTGCCAGCAGCGTAGGGTGGTCCTCCTACGAGCAGTACTTC. This codes for CASSVGWSSYEQYF.

The genes are TRBV27 and TRBJ1-5; D perhaps matches TRBD1 (6 bases). The germline V gene has CDR1 MNHEY and CDR2 SMNVEV (reference sequence). Trimming removed 4 bases at V and 7 bases at J, with 17 bases between. The CDR3 spans 15 residues. The CDR3 DNA reads TGTGCCAGCAGTTCCCTCGGGAGGGGGGGCCAGCCCCAGCATTTT. Translated, it gives CASSSLGRGGQPQHF.

The V and J genes are TRBV4-3 and TRBJ1-2, with D uncertain. The ends were cut back, 0 bases at V and 5 bases at J, with 13 bases in the middle. The CDR3 is 15 amino acids. The germline V gene encodes CDR1 LGHNA and CDR2 YSLEER. CDR3 in DNA: TGCGCCAGCAGCCAAGAAATTGGTAAAGGGTATGGCTACACCTTC. This gives the protein CASSQEIGKGYGYTF.

J is TRBJ2-1 and V is TRBV5-1; D might be TRBD1 or TRBD2, each matching 5 bases. Germline V lookup: CDR1 SGHRS, CDR2 YFSETQ. This CDR3 contains 16 residues. With 0 bases removed from V and 2 bases from J, the gap between germline ends came to 12 bases. CDR3 nucleotide sequence: TGCGCCAGCAGCTTGGTTTCGGGGCTACCCTACAATGAGCAGTTCTTC. This sequence encodes CASSLVSGLPYNEQFF.

The chain uses TRBV7-9 and TRBJ2-1, with D possibly being TRBD1 or TRBD2 (5 bases each). V was clipped by 1 base and J by 6 bases, with 10 bases between them. Germline V gene sequence: CDR1 SEHNR, CDR2 FQNEAQ (reference sequence). The CDR3 covers 14 residues. CDR3 region: CASSLGGTVNEQFF. Here the CDR3 DNA reads TGTGCCAGCAGCTTAGGAGGGACGGTCAATGAGCAGTTCTTC.

This clonotype was picked up one time. The chain recombines TRBV20-1 with TRBJ2-1; D possibly uses TRBD1 or TRBD2 (5 bases each). The V end was cut by 5 bases, the J end by 9 bases, with 20 bases between. Per germline, CDR1 DFQATT and CDR2 SNEGSKA (reference sequence). There are 14 residues in the CDR3. CDR3 in DNA: TGCAGTGCTCCTCACCCCCTGGGGGTTCGTGAGCAGTTCTTC. Translation gives CSAPHPLGVREQFF.

This clonotype was seen a few times. The CDR3 bases are TGTGCCAGCAGCCAGGGAAACGGACAGCCGGGGGGATACGAGCAGTACTTC. It yields the protein CASSQGNGQPGGYEQYF. V and J are TRBV3-1 and TRBJ2-7, with D tentatively TRBD2 (7 bases). Germline V gene data show CDR1 as LGHDT and CDR2 as YNNKEL (reference sequence). V shed 3 bases and J shed 4 bases, with 22 bases lying between them. This CDR3 is built from 17 residues.

V gene TRBV12-3 or TRBV12-4 combines with J gene TRBJ2-3, with a possible D match to TRBD1 (6 bases). The CDR3 consists of 12 residues. V was cut by 5 bases and J by 7 bases, with 10 bases left in between. The DNA for the CDR3 is TGTGCCAGCAGTCTAGGACAGTATACGCAGTATTTT. Encoded protein: CASSLGQYTQYF.

The V and J genes are TRBV4-2 and TRBJ1-5; 8 bases match TRBD1. The ends lost 1 base at V and 7 bases at J; junction bases unmatched: 6. Germline V lookup: CDR1 LGHNA, CDR2 YNFKEQ. CDR3 length: 15 residues. CDR3 in DNA: TGTGCCAGCAGCCAAGTGGACAGGGATGACCAGCCCCAGCATTTT. Protein product: CASSQVDRDDQPQHF.

This clonotype was observed a handful of times. V and J are TRBV12-3 or TRBV12-4 and TRBJ2-5; 11 bases agree with TRBD2. Losses at the gene ends were 7 bases for V and 5 bases for J; bases not matched to a gene: 6. This CDR3 is built from 14 residues. As DNA, the CDR3 is TGTGCCAGCAAGATAGCGGGGGGGCGTGAGACCCAGTACTTC. This sequence encodes CASKIAGGRETQYF.